The 4 T cell receptor beta chains below all came from one sample that was sequenced in a study of blood T cell repertoires in COVID-19. Sequenced by immunoSEQ multiplex PCR; TCRdb stores in-frame clones only, minus some. This table holds about 320,000 clones, around 90% found once. Sequencing was performed on PBMCs or T cells enriched from blood (not recorded which). The receptors here all came from a man aged 55 to 70 who had recovered from COVID-19.

This chain connects TRBV7-8 to TRBJ1-5, with 7 bases identical to TRBD1. The CDR3 contains 15 residues. Trimming cost V 1 base and J 6 bases; bases outside gene matches: 6. Germline lookup yields CDR1 SGHVS and CDR2 FQNEAQ. CDR3 in DNA: TGTGCCAGCAGCTTAGTGAGGGGGCGCGTTCAGCCCCAGCATTTT. As protein: CASSLVRGRVQPQHF.

The rearrangement uses TRBV18 and TRBJ1-1; weak D call: TRBD1 (6 bases). The CDR3 spans 15 residues. CDR1 KGHSH and CDR2 LQKENI come from the germline V gene. V lost 6 bases and J lost 1, with 15 bases in between. The CDR3 reads CASSGTTGGNTEAFF. In DNA, the CDR3 is TGTGCCAGCTCGGGGACGACAGGAGGGAACACTGAAGCTTTCTTT.

The chain is built from TRBV13 and TRBJ2-7; 9 bases fit TRBD1. Germline CDR1 and CDR2: PRHDT and FYEKMQ (reference sequence). The CDR3 covers 14 residues. Unmatched junction bases numbered 4, after V lost 5 bases and J lost 2 bases. DNA for the CDR3: TGTGCCAGCAGCGCCCGGGACAGGGCCTACGAGCAGTACTTC. This gives the protein CASSARDRAYEQYF.

This chain links TRBV3-1 (or the pseudogene TRBV3-2) with TRBJ1-6; 7 nucleotides line up with TRBD1. This CDR3 has 16 amino acids. The V segment lost 4 bases and the J segment 6 bases; nucleotides outside the gene matches: 9. Germline V gene data show CDR1 as LGHDT and CDR2 as YNNKEL (reference sequence). In DNA form, the CDR3 reads TGTGCCAGCAGCCCTCACCCCGGGACAGTTAATTCACCCCTCCACTTT. Translation: CASSPHPGTVNSPLHF.